One sample yielded the 23 T cell receptor beta chains listed below, sequenced in a study of cytomegalovirus exposure and HLA in healthy donors. The primer mix had 60 Vbeta and 13 Jbeta primers. Data came from immunoSEQ multiplex PCR; TCRdb stores just in-frame clones and leaves some out. The profile shows just over 150,000 clones, approximately 86% of them singletons. Sequenced: PBMCs. These receptors all come from a woman aged 45 to 65 in good health and CMV-seropositive.

V and J are TRBV6-5 and TRBJ1-4; TRBD1 matches 10 bases. From germline, CDR1 is MNHEY and CDR2 SVGAGI. The CDR3 sequence is 15 residues long. V dropped 4 bases and J dropped 8; count of bases not matched to a gene: 7. The CDR3 DNA follows: TGTGCCAGCAGTTCCCCCGGGACAGGGGAAGAAAAACTGTTTTTT. Translation: CASSSPGTGEEKLFF.

The chain joins TRBV7-9 to TRBJ2-7, with D possibly being TRBD1 (6 bases). V was trimmed by 3 bases and J by 4 bases, leaving 16 bases between them. The CDR3 has 15 amino acids. Germline V gives CDR1 SEHNR, CDR2 FQNEAQ (reference sequence). The CDR3 sequence is CASSLGDRIRYEQYF. CDR3 bases: TGTGCCAGCAGCTTGGGAGACAGGATCCGTTACGAGCAGTACTTC.

The chain joins TRBV27 to TRBJ2-3, with 8 bases lining up with TRBD1. V dropped 7 bases and J dropped 5; count of bases not matched to a gene: 11. The germline CDR1 and CDR2 sequences are MNHEY and SMNVEV (reference sequence). The CDR3 extends over 15 amino acids. CDR3 in amino acids: CASTRTGTLGDTQYF. The CDR3 bases are TGTGCCAGCACCCGGACAGGGACATTGGGAGATACGCAGTATTTT.

The V and J genes are TRBV25-1 and TRBJ2-2, with D perhaps TRBD1 (7 bases). Germline V gene data show CDR1 as MGHDK and CDR2 as SYGVNS. Trimming left V 1 base short and J 8 bases short, with 20 bases between. This CDR3 comprises 17 residues. CDR3 region: CASSEWEEDRSKGELFF. Here the CDR3 DNA reads TGTGCCAGCAGTGAATGGGAGGAGGACAGGAGTAAGGGGGAGCTGTTTTTT.

The chain couples TRBV5-1 to TRBJ2-1; possibly TRBD2 for D (6 bases). Germline lookup yields CDR1 SGHRS and CDR2 YFSETQ. Trimming took 2 bases from V and 0 from J, leaving 12 bases between them. CDR3 length: 16 residues. CDR3 DNA sequence: TGCGCCAGCAGCTTCGGGGGAGTGAGCTCCTACAATGAGCAGTTCTTC. It is translated as CASSFGGVSSYNEQFF.

CDR3 sequence: CASNTWGEDTQYF. CDR3 DNA: TGTGCCAGCAACACGTGGGGGGAGGATACGCAGTATTTT. This chain uses TRBV9 with TRBJ2-3; maybe TRBD2 (6 bases). The CDR3 spans 13 residues. Germline V gene data show CDR1 as SGDLS and CDR2 as YYNGEE. V was pared by 6 bases and J by 6 bases, with 14 bases between.

CDR3 region: CASSPGQGSSYEQYF. Written as DNA, the CDR3 is TGCGCCAGCAGCCCGGGACAGGGTAGCTCCTACGAGCAGTACTTC. The chain uses TRBV5-1 and TRBJ2-7; 9 bases agree with TRBD1. Germline loops: CDR1 SGHRS, CDR2 YFSETQ. The V segment lost 4 bases and the J segment 0 bases; nucleotides outside the gene matches: 5. CDR3 length: 15 residues.

The rearrangement links TRBV7-8 to TRBJ2-2; 9 bases line up with TRBD2. The V and J ends lost 6 bases and 5 bases, in that order; junction bases with no gene match: 7. The CDR3 is made up of 15 amino acids. Germline-derived CDR1 and CDR2 are SGHVS and FQNEAQ. The CDR3 DNA sequence: TGTGCCAGCAGAACAGCGGGGGGACCTACCGGGGAGCTGTTTTTT. The encoded protein is CASRTAGGPTGELFF.

The chain employs TRBV29-1 and TRBJ2-7; a weak D match, TRBD2 (7 bases). The germline V and J ends were trimmed by 0 bases and 6 bases, with 12 bases remaining between them. CDR1 is SQVTM and CDR2 is ANQGSEA in the germline V gene. This CDR3 has 13 residues. CDR3 protein: CSVEEGGPSEQYF. DNA of the CDR3: TGCAGCGTTGAAGAGGGGGGGCCGAGCGAGCAGTACTTC.

This clone appeared a single time. V is TRBV11-2 and J is TRBJ2-7; 8 bases line up with TRBD2. This CDR3 is built from 14 residues. CDR1 and CDR2 from the germline V gene are SGHAT and FQNNGV. The V gene end was trimmed by 5 bases and the J gene end by 0 bases; junction bases not matched to a gene: 3. In nucleotides, the CDR3 is TGTGCCAGCAGCGGCGGGGGGTACTCCTACGAGCAGTACTTC. Translation gives CASSGGGYSYEQYF.

V usage is TRBV19 and J usage is TRBJ2-7; weak D call: TRBD1 (5 bases). The germline V gene encodes CDR1 LNHDA and CDR2 SQIVND (reference sequence). The CDR3 has 14 amino acids. Between the trimmed V and J ends, which lost 4 bases and 4 bases, there was a span of 14 bases. CDR3 bases: TGTGCCAGTAGTACAGGGTTCAATAGTTACGAGCAGTACTTC. Protein product: CASSTGFNSYEQYF.

This chain connects TRBV7-2 to TRBJ2-3; 8 nucleotides line up with TRBD1. The junction had 9 bases not matched to a gene; V was cut back by 5 bases and J by 2 bases. The CDR3 is 16 residues long. Per germline, CDR1 SGHTA and CDR2 FQGNSA. The CDR3 DNA reads TGTGCCAGCAGCCGCGGGACAGGTTATAACACAGATACGCAGTATTTT. Amino acids: CASSRGTGYNTDTQYF.

The chain links TRBV5-6 to TRBJ1-2; D might be TRBD1 (6 bases). Trimming shortened V by 0 bases and J by 7 bases, and 10 bases separated the two germline ends. This CDR3 is 13 amino acids long. Per germline, CDR1 SGHDT and CDR2 YYEEEE. The DNA of the CDR3 is TGTGCCAGCAGCTTGGGGAGAGGGGGTGGCTACACCTTC. It encodes CASSLGRGGGYTF.

V usage is TRBV30 and J usage is TRBJ1-4, with 8 bases identical to TRBD1. V gave up 2 bases and J gave up 5 bases; unmatched junction bases: 4. The CDR3 contains 14 residues. Per germline, CDR1 GTSNPN and CDR2 SVGIG (reference sequence). The CDR3 sequence is CAWSTGTGNEKLFF. In nucleotides, the CDR3 is TGTGCCTGGAGTACCGGGACAGGCAATGAAAAACTGTTTTTT.

The rearrangement uses TRBV2 and TRBJ2-7; D perhaps matches TRBD2 (5 bases). V was shortened by 5 bases and J by 0 bases, with 14 bases between the two germline ends. The germline CDR1 and CDR2 sequences are SNHLY and FYNNEI. This CDR3 has 15 residues. CDR3 residues: CASSFRTLSSYEQYF. CDR3 in DNA: TGTGCCAGCAGTTTTAGGACTTTAAGCTCCTACGAGCAGTACTTC.

The V call is TRBV28, the J call TRBJ1-4; 7 bases agree with TRBD1. The CDR3 spans 15 residues. The V gene end was trimmed by 7 bases and the J gene end by 4 bases; junction bases not matched to a gene: 9. Germline CDR1 MDHEN, CDR2 SYDVKM. CDR3 protein: CASKIGGQRNEKLFF. CDR3 in DNA: TGTGCCAGCAAGATCGGGGGACAGCGTAATGAAAAACTGTTTTTT. The complete variable domain, with remaining parts taken from reference TRBV28 and TRBJ1-4, reads DVKVTQSSRYLVKRTGEKVFLECVQDMDHENMFWYRQDPGLGLRLIYFSYDVKMKEKGDIPEGYSVSREKKERFSLILESASTNQTSMYLCASKIGGQRNEKLFFGSGTQLSVL.

This clone was observed once. The chain has TRBV18 and TRBJ2-7, with TRBD1 matching 7 bases. The CDR3 spans 14 residues. V lost 5 bases and J lost 2; bases outside the gene matches: 6. Per the germline V gene, CDR1 is KGHSH and CDR2 is LQKENI. CDR3 region: CASSKERGPYEQYF. CDR3 DNA sequence: TGTGCCAGCTCAAAAGAAAGGGGGCCCTACGAGCAGTACTTC. The variable domain in full, with the rest retrieved from reference TRBV18 and TRBJ2-7, is NAGVMQNPRHLVRRRGQEARLRCSPMKGHSHVYWYRQLPEEGLKFMVYLQKENIIDESGMPKERFSAEFPKEGPSILRIQQVVRGDSAAYFCASSKERGPYEQYFGPGTRLTVT.

The genes are TRBV29-1 and TRBJ1-2, with D unresolved. The CDR3 is 11 amino acids. V lost 5 bases and J lost 2, with 6 bases in between. Looked up from germline, CDR1 is SQVTM and CDR2 is ANQGSEA. The DNA for the CDR3 is TGCAGCGTTTCGGGGAACTATGGCTACACCTTC. Translation: CSVSGNYGYTF.

The chain joins TRBV7-9 to TRBJ2-3; the D gene is possibly TRBD2 (5 bases). There are 15 residues in the CDR3. Per the germline V gene, CDR1 is SEHNR and CDR2 is FQNEAQ (reference sequence). V lost 1 base, J lost 2 bases, and 10 bases lay in between. CDR3 in amino acids: CASSLDRGSTDTQYF. The DNA for the CDR3 is TGTGCCAGCAGCTTAGATCGGGGATCCACAGATACGCAGTATTTT. The variable domain in full, completed from reference TRBV7-9 and TRBJ2-3, reads DTGVSQNPRHKITKRGQNVTFRCDPISEHNRLYWYRQTLGQGPEFLTYFQNEAQLEKSRLLSDRFSAERPKGSFSTLEIQRTEQGDSAMYLCASSLDRGSTDTQYFGPGTRLTVL.

CDR3 coding DNA: TGTGCCAGCAGCCTGGCCTTCGGGGGGAATAGAGATACGCAGTATTTT. It codes for CASSLAFGGNRDTQYF. The chain combines TRBV7-2 with TRBJ2-3, with TRBD2 identical over 7 bases. V lost 5 bases and J lost 5; bases outside the gene matches: 13. The germline V gene has CDR1 SGHTA and CDR2 FQGNSA. The CDR3 has 16 amino acids.

This chain links TRBV13 with TRBJ1-1; D not resolved. The CDR3 consists of 17 residues. The V gene lost 3 bases and the J gene lost 0 bases, with 17 bases spanning the gap. CDR1 PRHDT and CDR2 FYEKMQ come from the germline V gene (reference sequence). The CDR3 sequence: CASSLQTLAGVNTEAFF. CDR3 sequence (DNA): TGTGCCAGCAGCTTGCAGACCCTAGCCGGGGTGAACACTGAAGCTTTCTTT.

The gene calls are TRBV7-9 and TRBJ2-1; 10 bases map to TRBD2. This CDR3 is built from 15 residues. Germline lookup yields CDR1 SEHNR and CDR2 FQNEAQ (reference sequence). The V gene end was trimmed by 6 bases and the J gene end by 7 bases; junction bases not matched to a gene: 9. The CDR3 DNA reads as TGTGCCAGCAGGGGGAGCGGGGGGGCCGCAAATGAGCAGTTCTTC. Its protein product is CASRGSGGAANEQFF.

CDR3 DNA sequence: TGTGCCAGCAGTCACTCCCCGGGACTAGCGGGGGTAGGCAATGAGCAGTTCTTC. Translating it yields CASSHSPGLAGVGNEQFF. The rearrangement uses TRBV25-1 and TRBJ2-1, with 14 bases that match TRBD2. V lost 5 bases, J lost 6 bases, and 12 bases stayed unmatched. Germline lookup yields CDR1 MGHDK and CDR2 SYGVNS. The CDR3 has 18 residues.